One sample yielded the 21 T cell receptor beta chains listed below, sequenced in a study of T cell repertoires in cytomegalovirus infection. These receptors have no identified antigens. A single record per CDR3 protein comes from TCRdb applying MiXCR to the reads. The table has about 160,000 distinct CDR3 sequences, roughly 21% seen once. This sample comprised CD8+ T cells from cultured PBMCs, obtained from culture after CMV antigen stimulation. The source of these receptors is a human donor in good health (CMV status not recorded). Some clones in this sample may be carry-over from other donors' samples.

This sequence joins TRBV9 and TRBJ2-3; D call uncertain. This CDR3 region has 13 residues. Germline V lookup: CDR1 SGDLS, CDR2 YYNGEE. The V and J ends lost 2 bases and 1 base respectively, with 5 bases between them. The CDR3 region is CASSVGGTDTQYF. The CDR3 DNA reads TGTGCCAGCAGCGTTGGGGGCACAGATACGCAGTATTTT.

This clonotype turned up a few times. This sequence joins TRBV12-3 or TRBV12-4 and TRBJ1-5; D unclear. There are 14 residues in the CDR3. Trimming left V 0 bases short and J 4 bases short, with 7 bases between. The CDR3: CASSLAGWNQPQHF. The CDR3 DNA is TGTGCCAGCAGTTTAGCGGGTTGGAATCAGCCCCAGCATTTT.

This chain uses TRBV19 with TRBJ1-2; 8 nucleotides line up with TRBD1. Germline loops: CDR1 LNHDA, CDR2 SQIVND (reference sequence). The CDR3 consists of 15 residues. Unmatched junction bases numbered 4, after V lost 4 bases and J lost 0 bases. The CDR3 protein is CASSTGGPTNYGYTF. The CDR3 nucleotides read TGTGCCAGTAGTACAGGGGGCCCCACTAACTATGGCTACACCTTC.

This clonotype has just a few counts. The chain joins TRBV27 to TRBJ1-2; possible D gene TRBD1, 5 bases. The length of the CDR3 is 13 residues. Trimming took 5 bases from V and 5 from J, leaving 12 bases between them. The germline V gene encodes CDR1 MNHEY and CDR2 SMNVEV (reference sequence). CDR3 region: CASSEQVSYGYTF. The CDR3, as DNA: TGTGCCAGCAGTGAACAGGTTTCATATGGCTACACCTTC.

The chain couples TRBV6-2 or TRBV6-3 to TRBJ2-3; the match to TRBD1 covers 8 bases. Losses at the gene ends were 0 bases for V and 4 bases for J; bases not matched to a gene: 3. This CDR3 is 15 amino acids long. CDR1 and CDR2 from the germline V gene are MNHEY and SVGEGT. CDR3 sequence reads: CASSYSTGEADTQYF. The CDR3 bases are TGTGCCAGCAGTTACTCGACAGGGGAGGCAGATACGCAGTATTTT.

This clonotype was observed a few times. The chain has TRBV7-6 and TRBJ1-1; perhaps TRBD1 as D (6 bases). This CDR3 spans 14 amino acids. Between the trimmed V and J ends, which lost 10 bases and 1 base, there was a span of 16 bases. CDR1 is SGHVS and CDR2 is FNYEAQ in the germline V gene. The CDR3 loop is CATVSEGGNTEAFF. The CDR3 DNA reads TGTGCCACCGTGTCCGAGGGGGGGAACACTGAAGCTTTCTTT.

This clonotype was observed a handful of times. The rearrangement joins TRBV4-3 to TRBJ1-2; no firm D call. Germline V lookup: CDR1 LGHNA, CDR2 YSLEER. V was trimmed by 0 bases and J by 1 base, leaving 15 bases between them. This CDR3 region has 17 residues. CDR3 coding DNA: TGCGCCAGCAGCCAAGATCGAGGAAGGGCCATTAACTATGGCTACACCTTC. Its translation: CASSQDRGRAINYGYTF.

The CDR3 sequence is CASSSPVRDRATGELFF. The CDR3 nucleotides read TGTGCCAGCAGCTCACCGGTACGGGACAGGGCAACCGGGGAGCTGTTTTTT. This chain connects TRBV6-2 or TRBV6-3 to TRBJ2-2, with 9 bases aligning to TRBD1. The J segment lost 5 bases and the V segment lost 6 bases, leaving 13 bases of the junction unmatched. This CDR3 has 17 amino acids. Germline-derived CDR1 and CDR2 are MNHEY and SVGEGT.

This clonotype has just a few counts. The CDR3: CASSLDWTGSRADEQYF. Here the CDR3 DNA reads TGTGCCAGCAGCTTAGATTGGACAGGGTCAAGGGCTGACGAGCAGTACTTC. V is TRBV7-2 and J is TRBJ2-7; 8 bases line up with TRBD1. Germline-derived CDR1 and CDR2 are SGHTA and FQGNSA. V lost 1 base and J lost 5; bases outside the gene matches: 13. The CDR3 runs to 17 residues.

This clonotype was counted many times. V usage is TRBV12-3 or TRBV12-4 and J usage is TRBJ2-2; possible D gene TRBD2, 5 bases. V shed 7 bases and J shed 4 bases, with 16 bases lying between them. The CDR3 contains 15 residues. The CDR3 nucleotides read TGTGCCAGCACCCCCACGGGGTGGGCCACCGGGGAGCTGTTTTTT. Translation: CASTPTGWATGELFF.

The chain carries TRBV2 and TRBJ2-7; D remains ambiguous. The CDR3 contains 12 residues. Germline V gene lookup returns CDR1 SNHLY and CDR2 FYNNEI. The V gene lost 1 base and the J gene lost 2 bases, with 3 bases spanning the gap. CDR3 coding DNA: TGTGCCAGCAGTGAAGTCCCCTACGAGCAGTACTTC. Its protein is CASSEVPYEQYF.

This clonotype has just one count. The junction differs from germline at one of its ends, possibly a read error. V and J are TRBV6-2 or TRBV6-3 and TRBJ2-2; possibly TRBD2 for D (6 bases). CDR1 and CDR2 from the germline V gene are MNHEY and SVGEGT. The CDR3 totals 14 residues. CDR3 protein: CDSSYGTVTGELFF. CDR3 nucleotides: TGTGACAGCAGTTACGGGACTGTCACCGGGGAGCTGTTTTTT.

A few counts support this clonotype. Written as DNA, the CDR3 is TGTGCGGGACCTCCACTCTATAATTCACCCCTCCACTTT. Translated, it gives CAGPPLYNSPLHF. This chain uses TRBV12-3 or TRBV12-4 with TRBJ1-6; perhaps TRBD1 as D (5 bases). The CDR3 runs to 13 residues.

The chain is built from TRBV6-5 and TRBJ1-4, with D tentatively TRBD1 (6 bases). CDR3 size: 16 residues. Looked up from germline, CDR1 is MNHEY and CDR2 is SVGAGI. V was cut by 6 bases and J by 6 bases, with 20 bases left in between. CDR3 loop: CASRWIQGMADEKLFF. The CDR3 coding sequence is TGTGCCAGCAGATGGATCCAGGGGATGGCGGATGAAAAACTGTTTTTT.

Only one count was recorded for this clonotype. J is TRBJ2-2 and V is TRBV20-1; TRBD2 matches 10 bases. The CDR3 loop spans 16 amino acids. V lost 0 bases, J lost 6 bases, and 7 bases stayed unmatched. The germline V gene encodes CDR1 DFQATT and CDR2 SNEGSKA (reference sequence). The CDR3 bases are TGCAGTGCTAGAGATCTTAGCGGGGGGCCGTCCGGGGAGCTGTTTTTT. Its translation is CSARDLSGGPSGELFF.

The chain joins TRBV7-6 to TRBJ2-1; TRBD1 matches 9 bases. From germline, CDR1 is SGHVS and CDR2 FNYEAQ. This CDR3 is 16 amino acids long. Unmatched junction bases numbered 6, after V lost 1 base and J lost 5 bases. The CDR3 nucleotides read TGTGCCAGCAGCTTAGATTACAGGGGGCCCAACAATGAGCAGTTCTTC. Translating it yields CASSLDYRGPNNEQFF.

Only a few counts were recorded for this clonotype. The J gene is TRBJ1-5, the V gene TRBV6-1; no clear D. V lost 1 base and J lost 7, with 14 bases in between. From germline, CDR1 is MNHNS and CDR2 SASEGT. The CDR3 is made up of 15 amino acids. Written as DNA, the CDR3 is TGTGCCAGCAGTGAAGAGAGTCTAGGCAGCCAGCCCCAGCATTTT. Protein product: CASSEESLGSQPQHF.

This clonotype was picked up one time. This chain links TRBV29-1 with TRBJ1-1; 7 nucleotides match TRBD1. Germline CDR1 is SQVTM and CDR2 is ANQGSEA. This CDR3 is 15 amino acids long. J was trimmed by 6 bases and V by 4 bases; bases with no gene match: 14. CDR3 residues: CSVALEGDSDSEAFF. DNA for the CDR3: TGCAGCGTTGCCCTGGAGGGGGACAGTGATTCTGAAGCTTTCTTT.

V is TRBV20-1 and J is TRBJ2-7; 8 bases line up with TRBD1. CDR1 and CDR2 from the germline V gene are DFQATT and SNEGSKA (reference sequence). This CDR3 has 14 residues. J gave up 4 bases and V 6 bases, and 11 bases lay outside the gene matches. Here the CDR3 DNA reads TGCAGTGCCCTGGCCAGACAGGGGCGGTACGAGCAGTACTTC. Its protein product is CSALARQGRYEQYF.

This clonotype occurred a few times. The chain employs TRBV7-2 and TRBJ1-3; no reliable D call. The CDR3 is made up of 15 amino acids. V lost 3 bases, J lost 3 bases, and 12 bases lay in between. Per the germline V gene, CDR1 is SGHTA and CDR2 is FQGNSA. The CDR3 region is CASSFLTPLGNTIYF. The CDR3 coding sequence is TGTGCCAGCAGCTTCCTCACTCCCCTTGGAAACACCATATATTTT.

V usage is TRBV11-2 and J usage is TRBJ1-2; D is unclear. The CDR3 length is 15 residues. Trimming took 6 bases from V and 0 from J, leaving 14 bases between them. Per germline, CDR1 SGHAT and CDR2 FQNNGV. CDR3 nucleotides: TGTGCCAGCAGATCCGGACGGGTTACTAACTATGGCTACACCTTC. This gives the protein CASRSGRVTNYGYTF.